Shown below are 9 T cell receptor beta chains from a single sample sequenced in a study of blood T cell repertoires in COVID-19. The assay was immunoSEQ multiplex PCR, and TCRdb's table has in-frame clones only and misses some. The sample includes 180,000 or so clones, about four fifths of them seen just once. Sample: PBMCs or T cells enriched from blood (not recorded which). The receptors were gathered from a man aged 45-60 years who had recovered from COVID-19.

The V gene is TRBV10-3, the J gene TRBJ1-2; D is uncertain. CDR3 size: 13 residues. V was pared by 2 bases and J by 1 base, with 5 bases between. The germline V gene encodes CDR1 ENHRY and CDR2 SYGVKD. CDR3 DNA: TGTGCCATCAGTGAGAACAGTAACTATGGCTACACCTTC. This gives the protein CAISENSNYGYTF.

This clone was seen only a few times. The chain uses TRBV2 and TRBJ2-6, with a weak D call TRBD2 (5 bases). The CDR3 totals 19 residues. The germline gives CDR1 SNHLY, CDR2 FYNNEI. The ends were cut back, 5 bases at V and 0 bases at J, with 20 bases in the middle. The CDR3 loop is CASSPLGAVPISGANVLTF. For the CDR3, the DNA is TGTGCCAGCAGTCCCCTGGGAGCGGTCCCTATCTCTGGGGCCAACGTCCTGACTTTC.

The rearrangement links TRBV6-4 to TRBJ2-1; 8 positions match TRBD2. V was pared by 3 bases and J by 1 base, with 8 bases of the junction left unmatched. The CDR3 sequence is 17 residues long. Germline V lookup: CDR1 MRHNA, CDR2 SNTAGT. CDR3 bases: TGTGCCAGCAGTGAGGAGATTAGCGGGGCTTCCTACAATGAGCAGTTCTTC. Protein product: CASSEEISGASYNEQFF.

This clone was seen a few times. This chain uses TRBV7-9 with TRBJ2-1; 10 nucleotides align to TRBD1. The J segment lost 7 bases and the V segment lost 3 bases, leaving 12 bases of the junction unmatched. This CDR3 spans 17 amino acids. Per the germline V gene, CDR1 is SEHNR and CDR2 is FQNEAQ (reference sequence). The CDR3 DNA is TGTGCCAGCAGCTTGACAGGGGGCAGCTTTTCTAGTAATGAGCAGTTCTTC. It translates to CASSLTGGSFSSNEQFF. The variable domain in full, with the rest retrieved from reference TRBV7-9 and TRBJ2-1, is DTGVSQNPRHKITKRGQNVTFRCDPISEHNRLYWYRQTLGQGPEFLTYFQNEAQLEKSRLLSDRFSAERPKGSFSTLEIQRTEQGDSAMYLCASSLTGGSFSSNEQFFGPGTRLTVL.

J is TRBJ2-1 and V is TRBV7-8; TRBD1 agrees at 10 bases. V gave up 0 bases and J gave up 6 bases; unmatched junction bases: 5. This CDR3 contains 16 residues. Germline CDR1 reads SGHVS; CDR2 reads FQNEAQ. CDR3 sequence (DNA): TGTGCCAGCAGCTTAGCCTCCGGGACAGGGGCCAATGAGCAGTTCTTC. This codes for CASSLASGTGANEQFF.

This clone was observed a single time. The CDR3 spells CASSRDRYEQYF. The CDR3 nucleotides are TGTGCCAGTAGTAGGGACAGGTACGAGCAGTACTTC. The V call is TRBV19, the J call TRBJ2-7; TRBD1 agrees at 8 bases. The CDR3 extends over 12 amino acids. Trimming at V came to 4 bases and at J to 4 bases, leaving 0 bases not matched to a gene. The germline V gene has CDR1 LNHDA and CDR2 SQIVND (reference sequence).

In the case of this clone: Other nucleotide sequences in the sample specify the same CDR3. The J gene is TRBJ2-7, the V gene TRBV18; D gene ambiguous. Trimming left V 2 bases short and J 4 bases short, with 6 bases between. The CDR3 is 12 amino acids. Germline V gene data show CDR1 as KGHSH and CDR2 as LQKENI. The CDR3 region is CASSPGRYEQYF. CDR3 nucleotide sequence: TGTGCCAGCTCACCAGGCAGGTACGAGCAGTACTTC.

Only a few counts were recorded for this clone. The rearrangement joins TRBV10-1 to TRBJ2-2; maybe TRBD1 (6 bases). This CDR3 has 14 amino acids. Per germline, CDR1 WNHNN and CDR2 SYGVQD (reference sequence). Trimming took 8 bases from V and 1 from J, leaving 11 bases between them. The CDR3 coding sequence is TGCGCCAGCCCGGGACACCGGAACACCGGGGAGCTGTTTTTT. Its translation is CASPGHRNTGELFF.

In nucleotides, the CDR3 is TGTGCCAGCAGCTTGGTAGACAGGAGCACAGATACGCAGTATTTT. Translated, it gives CASSLVDRSTDTQYF. This rearrangement joins TRBV5-5 to TRBJ2-3; possibly TRBD1 for D (6 bases). Per the germline V gene, CDR1 is SGHKS and CDR2 is YYEKEE (reference sequence). The CDR3 is 15 residues long. Trimming left V 0 bases short and J 0 bases short, with 8 bases between.